Included here is one T cell receptor beta chain sequence, with context. The data originate from a study of graft-versus-host responses after intestinal transplantation. Study background: Induction using anti-thymocyte globulin, followed by tacrolimus and steroids for roughly 3 years, was given to all recipients. Study-level points and caveats: Recipient marrow harbored GvH clones, some of which surfaced first in ileum or blood.

Per germline, CDR1 SGHAT and CDR2 FQNNGV. Deletions cut 3 bases from V and 5 bases from J, with 5 bases between. CDR3 length equals 12 residues. Responders (about 200,000, CFSE-labeled) were co-plated with about 200,000 irradiated, violet-dye-labeled stimulators. Dividing CFSE-low CD3+CD4+ and CD3+CD8+ responders were isolated by sorting after the reaction. This table comes from immunoSEQ multiplex PCR, and its TCRdb copy is limited to in-frame clones, with some not included. This sample has tens of thousands of clones, with 35% to 50% found just once. J is TRBJ2-1 and V is TRBV11-2; D gene ambiguous. This specimen consisted of alloreactive CD8+ T cells from a mixed lymphocyte reaction culture, obtained before transplantation. Subset here: CFSE-low proliferating T cells sorted from approximately six-day pre-transplant mixed lymphocyte reaction (GvH or HvG direction). The clonotype was recovered from a human patient who was an organ donor for intestinal transplantation. The chain's CDR3 is CASSFGDNEQFF. The DNA for the CDR3 is TGTGCCAGCAGCTTCGGTGACAATGAGCAGTTCTTC.